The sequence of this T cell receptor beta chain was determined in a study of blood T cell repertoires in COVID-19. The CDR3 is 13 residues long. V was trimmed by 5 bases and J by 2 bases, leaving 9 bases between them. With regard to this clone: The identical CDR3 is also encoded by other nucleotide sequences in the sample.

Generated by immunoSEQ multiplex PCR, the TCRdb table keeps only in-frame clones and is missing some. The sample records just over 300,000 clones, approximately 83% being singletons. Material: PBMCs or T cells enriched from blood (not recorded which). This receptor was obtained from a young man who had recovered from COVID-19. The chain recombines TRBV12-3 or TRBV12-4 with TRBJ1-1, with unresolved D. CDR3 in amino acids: CASSPRQNTEAFF. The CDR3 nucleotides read TGTGCCAGCAGTCCAAGACAAAACACTGAAGCTTTCTTT.